A selection of T cell receptor beta chains follows, all from one sample in a study of a mutant IDH1 vaccine in newly diagnosed glioma. These receptors have no known antigen. Produced via immunoSEQ multiplex PCR; TCRdb's table is partial and in-frame only. Of under 85,000 clones listed, approximately 89% are singletons. Sequenced material: PBMCs, taken from a glioma patient whose treatment included an IDH1 peptide vaccine. Source of these receptors: a woman in her 50s with glioma. Each CDR3 is given with its conserved first and last residue. The order of the fields is J gene, clone size, D gene, V gene, CDR3 protein, CDR3 DNA. The D gene is left open where the match is weak. Only some rows state a clone size, as once, few, many or a class for expanded clones.

J gene: TRBJ2-6
clone size: NA
D gene: NA
V gene: TRBV7-8
CDR3 protein: CASSSGGTPPDLTF
CDR3 DNA: TGTGCCAGCAGCTCCGGTGGGACACCCCCTGACCTGACTTTC

J gene: TRBJ1-3
clone size: NA
D gene: NA
V gene: TRBV30
CDR3 protein: CACNPGPSSGNTIYF
CDR3 DNA: TGTGCCTGCAATCCGGGGCCCTCCTCTGGAAACACCATATATTTT

J gene: TRBJ2-3
clone size: NA
D gene: NA
V gene: TRBV30
CDR3 protein: CAWSVLPVGTDTQYF
CDR3 DNA: TGTGCCTGGAGTGTACTTCCAGTGGGCACAGATACGCAGTATTTT

J gene: TRBJ2-7
clone size: NA
D gene: NA
V gene: TRBV5-4
CDR3 protein: CASSYLFSGTRGYEQYF
CDR3 DNA: TGTGCCAGCAGCTATCTGTTTTCCGGGACAAGGGGCTACGAGCAGTACTTC

J gene: TRBJ2-5
clone size: NA
D gene: NA
V gene: TRBV2
CDR3 protein: CASSPGQTQYF
CDR3 DNA: TGTGCCAGCAGCCCAGGACAGACCCAGTACTTC

J gene: TRBJ1-3
clone size: NA
D gene: NA
V gene: TRBV28
CDR3 protein: CASSLVGRRTGNTIYF
CDR3 DNA: TGTGCCAGCAGTTTAGTCGGCAGACGAACTGGAAACACCATATATTTT

J gene: TRBJ1-4
clone size: once
D gene: NA
V gene: TRBV6-5
CDR3 protein: CASSRGTATNEKLFF
CDR3 DNA: TGTGCCAGCAGTAGAGGGACGGCAACTAATGAAAAACTGTTTTTT

J gene: TRBJ2-1
clone size: NA
D gene: TRBD2
V gene: TRBV10-3
CDR3 protein: CAISESGGGGYNEQFF
CDR3 DNA: TGTGCCATCAGTGAGTCAGGAGGCGGGGGTTACAATGAGCAGTTCTTC

J gene: TRBJ2-5
clone size: NA
D gene: NA
V gene: TRBV2
CDR3 protein: CASTTDQGEETQYF
CDR3 DNA: TGTGCCAGCACCACTGACCAGGGAGAGGAGACCCAGTACTTC

J gene: TRBJ2-7
clone size: once
D gene: NA
V gene: TRBV6-5
CDR3 protein: CASSYGGSDYEQYF
CDR3 DNA: TGTGCCAGCAGTTATGGAGGGTCCGACTACGAGCAGTACTTC

J gene: TRBJ2-5
clone size: NA
D gene: TRBD1
V gene: TRBV10-1
CDR3 protein: CASSGSGTAQETQYF
CDR3 DNA: TGCGCCAGCAGTGGATCCGGGACAGCCCAAGAGACCCAGTACTTC

J gene: TRBJ2-1
clone size: NA
D gene: TRBD2
V gene: TRBV5-1
CDR3 protein: CASSLGGAAGVLGEQFF
CDR3 DNA: TGCGCCAGCAGCTTGGGAGGAGCAGCGGGAGTCCTTGGGGAGCAGTTCTTC

J gene: TRBJ2-7
clone size: NA
D gene: TRBD1
V gene: TRBV7-8
CDR3 protein: CASRRTGTGVGEQYF
CDR3 DNA: TGTGCCAGCAGACGGACCGGGACAGGGGTAGGCGAGCAGTACTTC

J gene: TRBJ2-7
clone size: NA
D gene: TRBD2
V gene: TRBV19
CDR3 protein: CASSIGLAGTYEQYF
CDR3 DNA: TGTGCCAGTAGTATCGGGCTAGCGGGAACCTACGAGCAGTACTTC

J gene: TRBJ1-1
clone size: NA
D gene: TRBD1
V gene: TRBV25-1
CDR3 protein: CASMRGGGGGTEAFF
CDR3 DNA: TGTGCCAGCATGAGAGGAGGGGGCGGTGGCACTGAAGCTTTCTTT

J gene: TRBJ2-7
clone size: NA
D gene: TRBD1
V gene: TRBV9
CDR3 protein: CASSVATTGVYEQYF
CDR3 DNA: TGTGCCAGCAGCGTAGCTACCACAGGGGTATACGAGCAGTACTTC

J gene: TRBJ2-2
clone size: NA
D gene: NA
V gene: TRBV9
CDR3 protein: CASSVIPGSRHDTGELFF
CDR3 DNA: TGTGCCAGCAGCGTGATCCCCGGGTCCAGGCACGACACCGGGGAGCTGTTTTTT

J gene: TRBJ2-7
clone size: NA
D gene: TRBD2
V gene: TRBV19
CDR3 protein: CASSIGVAGVYEQYF
CDR3 DNA: TGTGCCAGTAGTATAGGAGTAGCGGGAGTCTACGAGCAGTACTTC

J gene: TRBJ1-5
clone size: few
D gene: NA
V gene: TRBV7-9
CDR3 protein: CASSLSELSNQPQHF
CDR3 DNA: TGTGCCAGCAGCTTAAGTGAACTGAGCAATCAGCCCCAGCATTTT

J gene: TRBJ2-1
clone size: NA
D gene: TRBD2
V gene: TRBV11-3
CDR3 protein: CASSPQWGGDGEQFF
CDR3 DNA: TGTGCCAGCAGCCCTCAATGGGGGGGGGACGGTGAGCAGTTCTTC

J gene: TRBJ2-7
clone size: NA
D gene: TRBD2
V gene: TRBV7-9
CDR3 protein: CASSIKRGPLDEQYF
CDR3 DNA: TGTGCCAGCAGCATCAAGCGGGGCCCCCTAGACGAGCAGTACTTC

J gene: TRBJ2-7
clone size: once
D gene: NA
V gene: TRBV10-2
CDR3 protein: CASSAMYEQYF
CDR3 DNA: TGCGCCAGCAGTGCGATGTACGAGCAGTACTTC

J gene: TRBJ1-1
clone size: NA
D gene: NA
V gene: TRBV29-1
CDR3 protein: CSERSRRDTEAFF
CDR3 DNA: TGCAGCGAGAGGTCTCGGAGGGACACTGAAGCTTTCTTT

J gene: TRBJ2-2
clone size: NA
D gene: NA
V gene: TRBV27
CDR3 protein: CASSFGGFTNTGELFF
CDR3 DNA: TGTGCCAGCAGTTTTGGAGGATTTACGAACACCGGGGAGCTGTTTTTT